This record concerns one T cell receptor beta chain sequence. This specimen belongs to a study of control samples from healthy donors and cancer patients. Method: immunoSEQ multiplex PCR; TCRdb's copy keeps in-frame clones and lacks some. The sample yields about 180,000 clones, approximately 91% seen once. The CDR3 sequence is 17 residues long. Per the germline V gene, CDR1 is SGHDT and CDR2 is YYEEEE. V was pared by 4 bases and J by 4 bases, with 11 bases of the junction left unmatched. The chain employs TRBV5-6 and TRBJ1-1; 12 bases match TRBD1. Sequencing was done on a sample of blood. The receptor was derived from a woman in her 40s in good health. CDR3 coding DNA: TGTGCCAGCAGCCCTTCGTGGGGACAGGGGGCGTCCACTGAAGCTTTCTTT. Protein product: CASSPSWGQGASTEAFF.